This entry lists 29 T cell receptor beta chains sequenced from one sample in a study of shared clonotypes between healthy human individuals. It was CD45RO-negative cells, positively selected for CCR7, that made up naive CD8 cells, with terminally differentiated effector memory CD45RA+ cells excluded. Assay used: immunoSEQ multiplex PCR; TCRdb lists only in-frame clones, some missing. The table lists about 580,000 clones, roughly 98% of them singletons. Sequencing was carried out using naive CD8+ T cells sorted from blood. The source of these receptors is a man aged 25 to 40 in good health.

This sequence joins TRBV5-4 and TRBJ2-2; 10 bases fit TRBD1. The germline V gene has CDR1 SGHNT and CDR2 YYREEE (reference sequence). CDR3 size: 16 residues. Trimming at V came to 0 bases and at J to 5 bases, leaving 4 bases not matched to a gene. The chain's CDR3 is CASSLVGTGVTGELFF. In nucleotides, the CDR3 is TGTGCCAGCAGCTTGGTCGGGACAGGGGTAACCGGGGAGCTGTTTTTT.

This clone occurred once. The chain joins TRBV4-1 to TRBJ2-1, with D tentatively TRBD1 (7 bases). This CDR3 has 17 residues. Germline V gives CDR1 MGHRA, CDR2 YSYEKL. V was trimmed by 0 bases and J by 4 bases, leaving 16 bases between them. CDR3 residues: CASSQEGQASEYNEQFF. DNA of the CDR3: TGCGCCAGCAGCCAAGAAGGACAGGCTAGCGAGTACAATGAGCAGTTCTTC.

V gene TRBV7-9 combines with J gene TRBJ1-5; TRBD1 matches at 7 bases. This CDR3 spans 16 amino acids. Per germline, CDR1 SEHNR and CDR2 FQNEAQ (reference sequence). The ends lost 5 bases at V and 5 bases at J; junction bases unmatched: 12. CDR3 sequence reads: CASSTTATGVDQPQHF. In nucleotides, the CDR3 is TGTGCCAGCAGCACAACTGCCACAGGGGTTGATCAGCCCCAGCATTTT.

This clone was found once. The gene calls are TRBV6-5 and TRBJ1-5, with D perhaps matching TRBD1 (5 bases). This CDR3 comprises 15 residues. The germline V and J ends were trimmed by 6 bases and 6 bases, with 18 bases remaining between them. Germline-derived CDR1 and CDR2 are MNHEY and SVGAGI. Here the CDR3 reads CASSSDRGWAQPQHF. The CDR3, as DNA: TGTGCCAGCAGCTCCGACCGGGGGTGGGCTCAGCCCCAGCATTTT.

The chain joins TRBV9 to TRBJ1-2; 7 nucleotides align to TRBD1. Germline values: CDR1 SGDLS, CDR2 YYNGEE. V gave up 3 bases and J gave up 9 bases; unmatched junction bases: 20. The CDR3 runs to 17 residues. The CDR3 sequence: CASSANPSDRDSDSYTF. The CDR3 DNA reads TGTGCCAGCAGCGCAAATCCTTCGGACCGGGACAGCGACAGCTACACCTTC. The full variable domain, rest sourced from reference TRBV9 and TRBJ1-2, is DSGVTQTPKHLITATGQRVTLRCSPRSGDLSVYWYQQSLDQGLQFLIQYYNGEERAKGNILERFSAQQFPDLHSELNLSSLELGDSALYFCASSANPSDRDSDSYTFGSGTRLTVV.

The chain combines TRBV18 with TRBJ2-7, with 7 bases lining up with TRBD2. The V gene's germline CDR1 is KGHSH and CDR2 LQKENI. J was trimmed by 5 bases and V by 3 bases; bases with no gene match: 7. The CDR3 length is 14 residues. CDR3 sequence (DNA): TGTGCCAGCTCACCCTCGGGGGGAGGAAACGAGCAGTACTTC. Translating gives CASSPSGGGNEQYF.

The CDR3 DNA sequence: TGTGCCAGCAGCCTAGACGGGTCGAATCAGCCCCAGCATTTT. Protein sequence: CASSLDGSNQPQHF. The genes are TRBV7-2 and TRBJ1-5; D unclear. Germline V gives CDR1 SGHTA, CDR2 FQGNSA. The ends were cut back, 5 bases at V and 4 bases at J, with 12 bases in the middle. This CDR3 is 14 amino acids long. Full variable domain (remainder filled in from reference TRBV7-2 and TRBJ1-5): GAGVSQSPSNKVTEKGKDVELRCDPISGHTALYWYRQSLGQGLEFLIYFQGNSAPDKSGLPSDRFSAERTGGSVSTLTIQRTQQEDSAVYLCASSLDGSNQPQHFGDGTRLSIL.

The chain recombines TRBV7-9 with TRBJ2-1; 13 positions agree with TRBD2. CDR1 and CDR2 from the germline V gene are SEHNR and FQNEAQ (reference sequence). V was pared by 5 bases and J by 5 bases, with 3 bases of the junction left unmatched. The CDR3 is 15 residues long. The CDR3 DNA reads TGTGCCAGCAGCACCGGGACTAGCGGGGACAATGAGCAGTTCTTC. Translated, it gives CASSTGTSGDNEQFF.

The chain has TRBV5-6 and TRBJ2-1; unclear D gene. V was clipped by 0 bases and J by 8 bases, with 9 bases between them. The CDR3 consists of 13 residues. Germline values: CDR1 SGHDT, CDR2 YYEEEE. CDR3 loop: CASSLGGFDEQFF. CDR3 nucleotides: TGTGCCAGCAGCTTGGGTGGATTCGATGAGCAGTTCTTC.

The V and J genes are TRBV4-1 and TRBJ2-7; weak D call: TRBD2 (6 bases). There are 14 residues in the CDR3. Trimming removed 1 base from V and 3 bases from J, with 10 bases in between. Germline-derived CDR1 and CDR2 are MGHRA and YSYEKL. CDR3 coding DNA: TGCGCCAGCAGCCAAGCGGGAGAGGACTACGAGCAGTACTTC. Its translation is CASSQAGEDYEQYF.

The V call is TRBV6-5, the J call TRBJ2-7; TRBD2 matches 11 bases. The germline V gene encodes CDR1 MNHEY and CDR2 SVGAGI. The CDR3 is made up of 15 amino acids. The V gene end was trimmed by 6 bases and the J gene end by 4 bases; junction bases not matched to a gene: 8. CDR3 amino acids: CASSSTGTSGYEQYF. CDR3 nucleotides: TGTGCCAGCAGCTCTACCGGGACTAGCGGTTACGAGCAGTACTTC.

This rearrangement joins TRBV7-9 to TRBJ2-3; unclear D gene. This CDR3 is 14 amino acids long. The V end was cut by 2 bases, the J end by 6 bases, with 12 bases between. The germline V gene encodes CDR1 SEHNR and CDR2 FQNEAQ (reference sequence). The CDR3 spells CASSLLGSQDTQYF. CDR3 coding DNA: TGTGCCAGCAGCTTATTAGGGTCGCAGGATACGCAGTATTTT.

This clone has only one observation. The chain uses TRBV4-3 and TRBJ2-7; 9 bases are a match to TRBD1. The CDR3 totals 16 residues. The J segment lost 3 bases and the V segment lost 0 bases, leaving 6 bases of the junction unmatched. Germline V CDR1 and CDR2: LGHNA, YSLEER. As DNA, the CDR3 is TGCGCCAGCAGCCAAGACGGGACAGGGAGTATCTACGAGCAGTACTTC. Translation gives CASSQDGTGSIYEQYF.

The chain has TRBV9 and TRBJ2-3; TRBD1 aligns across 11 bases. This CDR3 has 16 amino acids. V lost 4 bases to trimming and J lost 0 bases; unmatched junction nucleotides: 4. The germline V gene has CDR1 SGDLS and CDR2 YYNGEE. The DNA of the CDR3 is TGTGCCAGCAGCACCGGGACAGGGGGGAGCACAGATACGCAGTATTTT. This gives the protein CASSTGTGGSTDTQYF.

The V gene is TRBV6-5, the J gene TRBJ2-1, with TRBD2 identical over 11 bases. CDR1 and CDR2 (germline): MNHEY, SVGAGI. Trimming at V came to 5 bases and at J to 9 bases, leaving 9 bases not matched to a gene. This CDR3 is built from 15 residues. The CDR3 loop reads CASSHSGRASSEQFF. CDR3 DNA sequence: TGTGCCAGCAGTCATAGCGGGAGGGCGTCGAGTGAGCAGTTCTTC.

The rearrangement joins TRBV5-1 to TRBJ2-7; D is uncertain. The V gene lost 0 bases and the J gene lost 2 bases, with 18 bases spanning the gap. Germline V CDR1 and CDR2: SGHRS, YFSETQ. The CDR3 is 17 residues long. The CDR3 region is CASSLAQTGFGTYEQYF. The CDR3 coding sequence is TGCGCCAGCAGCTTGGCCCAGACTGGGTTTGGGACCTACGAGCAGTACTTC.

The rearrangement joins TRBV11-2 to TRBJ2-7; 8 bases agree with TRBD1. Looked up from germline, CDR1 is SGHAT and CDR2 is FQNNGV. The CDR3 sequence is 15 residues long. Germline trimming cut 1 base from V and 3 bases from J; bases unmatched to any gene: 5. CDR3 loop: CASSLAAGGSYEQYF. The CDR3 DNA follows: TGTGCCAGCAGCTTAGCGGCAGGGGGCAGCTACGAGCAGTACTTC.

The chain combines TRBV7-9 with TRBJ2-1; 8 bases line up with TRBD2. Germline trimming cut 5 bases from V and 8 bases from J; bases unmatched to any gene: 11. CDR3 length equals 15 residues. Germline-derived CDR1 and CDR2 are SEHNR and FQNEAQ (reference sequence). CDR3 residues: CASSAPGGEVDEQFF. In DNA form, the CDR3 reads TGTGCCAGCAGCGCTCCGGGAGGGGAGGTGGATGAGCAGTTCTTC. The whole variable domain, remainder taken from reference TRBV7-9 and TRBJ2-1, is DTGVSQNPRHKITKRGQNVTFRCDPISEHNRLYWYRQTLGQGPEFLTYFQNEAQLEKSRLLSDRFSAERPKGSFSTLEIQRTEQGDSAMYLCASSAPGGEVDEQFFGPGTRLTVL.

CDR3 region: CASGPTSGERYNEQFF. Written as DNA, the CDR3 is TGTGCCAGCGGCCCTACGTCGGGGGAGCGCTACAATGAGCAGTTCTTC. The chain uses TRBV7-8 and TRBJ2-1; possible D gene TRBD2, 6 bases. The CDR3 runs to 16 residues. Trimming left V 8 bases short and J 3 bases short, with 20 bases between. Germline assignment: CDR1 SGHVS and CDR2 FQNEAQ.

The rearrangement links TRBV5-1 to TRBJ2-1; a weak D match, TRBD2 (5 bases). The germline gives CDR1 SGHRS, CDR2 YFSETQ. V was cut by 5 bases and J by 6 bases, with 9 bases left in between. CDR3 length: 12 residues. The CDR3: CASRGGGNEQFF. The CDR3 DNA reads TGCGCCAGCAGAGGAGGAGGCAATGAGCAGTTCTTC.

V and J are TRBV5-6 and TRBJ2-3; 7 bases align to TRBD2. CDR1 and CDR2 (germline): SGHDT, YYEEEE. This CDR3 is built from 16 residues. Germline trimming cut 0 bases from V and 0 bases from J; bases unmatched to any gene: 4. The CDR3: CASSLVASGSTDTQYF. The CDR3 DNA sequence: TGTGCCAGCAGCTTGGTGGCTAGCGGTAGCACAGATACGCAGTATTTT.

V and J are TRBV6-1 and TRBJ2-7; a weak D match, TRBD2 (6 bases). V gave up 6 bases and J gave up 4 bases, with 19 bases separating them. This CDR3 has 15 amino acids. Germline V gene lookup returns CDR1 MNHNS and CDR2 SASEGT. CDR3: CASREEWRGGYEQYF. In DNA, the CDR3 is TGTGCCAGCAGGGAGGAATGGAGGGGAGGATACGAGCAGTACTTC.

The rearrangement uses TRBV5-1 and TRBJ2-5; TRBD2 matches at 14 bases. Looked up from germline, CDR1 is SGHRS and CDR2 is YFSETQ. CDR3 length: 17 residues. V trimming: 3 bases; J trimming: 4 bases; junction bases outside the gene matches: 8. CDR3 in DNA: TGCGCCAGCAGCTCGGGACTAGCGGGAGAGAAAGGAGAGACCCAGTACTTC. Translating gives CASSSGLAGEKGETQYF.

Points on this clone: The junction shows a germline mismatch at one end, possibly a read error. V is TRBV7-6 and J is TRBJ2-3; D is unclear. Germline CDR1 is SGHVS and CDR2 is FNYEAQ. This CDR3 is 15 amino acids long. The CDR3 here is CASGFRSTRPDTQYF. Here the CDR3 DNA reads TGTGCCAGCGGCTTCCGCTCTACTCGACCGGATACGCAGTATTTT.

The rearrangement uses TRBV11-2 and TRBJ2-3; D remains ambiguous. V lost 6 bases to trimming and J lost 0 bases, with 1 base between them. The CDR3 runs to 11 residues. Germline CDR1 is SGHAT and CDR2 is FQNNGV. For the CDR3, the DNA is TGTGCCAGCAGGAGCACAGATACGCAGTATTTT. Amino acids: CASRSTDTQYF.

In its sample, this clone was seen once. The V gene is TRBV9, the J gene TRBJ2-3; 10 bases map to TRBD1. The length of the CDR3 is 16 residues. Germline CDR1 SGDLS, CDR2 YYNGEE. The junction had 13 bases not matched to a gene; V was cut back by 3 bases and J by 9 bases. The CDR3 here is CASSETGGVVYGTQYF. The CDR3 DNA follows: TGTGCCAGCAGCGAGACAGGGGGCGTTGTCTATGGGACGCAGTATTTT.

The chain uses TRBV7-8 and TRBJ1-1; 9 nucleotides agree with TRBD1. The CDR3 extends over 17 amino acids. CDR1 SGHVS and CDR2 FQNEAQ come from the germline V gene. The junction had 10 bases not matched to a gene; V was cut back by 3 bases and J by 2 bases. This CDR3 reads CASSFPPDRGVNTEAFF. CDR3 DNA: TGTGCCAGCAGCTTCCCGCCGGACAGGGGAGTTAACACTGAAGCTTTCTTT.

The rearrangement uses TRBV7-2 and TRBJ2-7; a weak D match, TRBD1 (5 bases). The CDR3 covers 13 residues. V lost 6 bases to trimming and J lost 3 bases, with 12 bases between them. Germline CDR1 SGHTA, CDR2 FQGNSA. DNA for the CDR3: TGTGCCAGCAGTCCCGACAGCCTCTACGAGCAGTACTTC. This translates into CASSPDSLYEQYF.

The V call is TRBV6-5, the J call TRBJ2-7; D possibly matches TRBD1 or TRBD2 (5 bases each). V was shortened by 6 bases and J by 0 bases, with 12 bases between the two germline ends. The germline gives CDR1 MNHEY, CDR2 SVGAGI. The CDR3 runs 14 residues. CDR3 in DNA: TGTGCCAGCAGGTCTGCAGGGACCTCCTACGAGCAGTACTTC. It specifies CASRSAGTSYEQYF.